This T cell receptor beta chain emerged from a study of shared clonotypes between healthy human individuals. Splitting of CD4+ cells produced CD45RA+ naive and CD45RA-negative memory subsets. Under the authors' procedure: Filtering was not the same, since immunoSEQ gave junction-only sequences without quality scores. TCRdb's table, derived via immunoSEQ multiplex PCR, lists solely in-frame clones and lacks some. From that table come the V and J calls and clone size; the DNA was used to work out D and trimming. The sample has hundreds of thousands of clones; more than 60% are singletons. Germline CDR1 reads MDHEN; CDR2 reads SYDVKM. Trimming stripped 7 bases from V and 8 bases from J, with 20 bases between. The CDR3 loop spans 15 amino acids.

J is TRBJ1-4 and V is TRBV28; weak D call: TRBD1 (6 bases). The source material was memory CD4+ T cells sorted from blood. This sample's subset: CD45RA-negative fraction. The clonotype originates from a man aged 25 to 40 in good health. The CDR3 nucleotides are TGTGCCAGCACCCTGATTGGGGGGGGCAGGGAAAAACTGTTTTTT. It translates to CASTLIGGGREKLFF.